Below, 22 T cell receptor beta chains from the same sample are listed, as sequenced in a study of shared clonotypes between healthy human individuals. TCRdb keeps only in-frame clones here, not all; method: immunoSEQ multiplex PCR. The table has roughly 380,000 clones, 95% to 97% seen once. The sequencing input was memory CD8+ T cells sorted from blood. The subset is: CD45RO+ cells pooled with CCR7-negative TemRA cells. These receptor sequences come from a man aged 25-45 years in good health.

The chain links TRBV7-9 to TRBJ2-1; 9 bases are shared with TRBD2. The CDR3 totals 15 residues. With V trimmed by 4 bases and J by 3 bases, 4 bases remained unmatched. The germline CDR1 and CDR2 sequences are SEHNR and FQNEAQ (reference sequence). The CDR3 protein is CASSSSGNFYNEQFF. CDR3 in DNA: TGTGCCAGCAGCTCTAGCGGGAATTTCTACAATGAGCAGTTCTTC.

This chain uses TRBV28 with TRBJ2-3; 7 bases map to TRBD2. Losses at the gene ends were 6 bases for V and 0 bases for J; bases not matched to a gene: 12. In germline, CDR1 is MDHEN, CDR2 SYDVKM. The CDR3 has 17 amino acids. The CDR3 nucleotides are TGTGCCAGCAGGGGCGGGACTATACCAACTAGCACAGATACGCAGTATTTT. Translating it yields CASRGGTIPTSTDTQYF.

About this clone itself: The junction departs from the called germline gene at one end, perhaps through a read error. This CDR3 reads CASSLGRGRGAVF. The CDR3, as DNA: TGTGCCAGCAGTTTAGGCAGGGGCCGGGGAGCTGTTTTT. The J gene is TRBJ2-2, the V gene TRBV27; perhaps TRBD1 as D (6 bases). CDR1 is MNHEY and CDR2 is SMNVEV in the germline V gene (reference sequence). The CDR3 has 13 residues.

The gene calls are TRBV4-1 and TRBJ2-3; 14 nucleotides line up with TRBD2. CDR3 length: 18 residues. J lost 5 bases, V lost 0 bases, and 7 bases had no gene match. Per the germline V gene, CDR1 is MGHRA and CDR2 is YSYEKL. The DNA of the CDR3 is TGCGCCAGCAGCCAAGATTTGGGGACTAGCGGGAGATTAGATACGCAGTATTTT. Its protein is CASSQDLGTSGRLDTQYF.

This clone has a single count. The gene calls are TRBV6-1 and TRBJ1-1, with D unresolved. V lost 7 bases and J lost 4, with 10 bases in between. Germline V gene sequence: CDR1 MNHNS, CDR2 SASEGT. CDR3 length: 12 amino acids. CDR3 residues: CASNRGGTEAFF. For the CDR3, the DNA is TGTGCCAGCAATCGGGGAGGCACTGAAGCTTTCTTT.

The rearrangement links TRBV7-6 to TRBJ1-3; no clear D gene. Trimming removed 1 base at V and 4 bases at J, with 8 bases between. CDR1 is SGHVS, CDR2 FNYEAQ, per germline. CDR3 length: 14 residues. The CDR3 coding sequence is TGTGCCAGCAGCTTAGAGGGCCGGGGAAACACCATATATTTT. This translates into CASSLEGRGNTIYF.

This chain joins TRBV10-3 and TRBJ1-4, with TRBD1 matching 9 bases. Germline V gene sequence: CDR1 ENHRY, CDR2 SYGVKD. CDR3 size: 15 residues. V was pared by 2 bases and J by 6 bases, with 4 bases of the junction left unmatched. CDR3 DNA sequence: TGTGCCATCAGTGAGACGACAGGGGGGCATGAAAAACTGTTTTTT. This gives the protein CAISETTGGHEKLFF.

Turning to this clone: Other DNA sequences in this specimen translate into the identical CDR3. CDR3 sequence: CSASGYEQYF. DNA of the CDR3: TGCAGTGCTAGCGGCTACGAGCAGTACTTC. The genes are TRBV20-1 and TRBJ2-7; D unclear. The germline gives CDR1 DFQATT, CDR2 SNEGSKA (reference sequence). The CDR3 sequence is 10 residues long. Trimming shortened V by 3 bases and J by 3 bases, and 3 bases separated the two germline ends.

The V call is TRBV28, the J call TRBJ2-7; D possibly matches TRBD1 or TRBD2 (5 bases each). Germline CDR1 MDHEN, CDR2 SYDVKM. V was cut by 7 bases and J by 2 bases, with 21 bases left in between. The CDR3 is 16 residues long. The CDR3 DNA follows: TGTGCCAGCAATAGTGGCGGATTTCCGGGGCCCTACGAGCAGTACTTC. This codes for CASNSGGFPGPYEQYF.

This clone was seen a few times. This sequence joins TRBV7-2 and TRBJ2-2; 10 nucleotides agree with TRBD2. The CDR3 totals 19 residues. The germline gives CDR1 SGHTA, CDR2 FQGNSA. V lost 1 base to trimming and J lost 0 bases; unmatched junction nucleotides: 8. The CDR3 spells CASSLVPTSGDPNTGELFF. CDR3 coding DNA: TGTGCCAGCAGCTTAGTCCCCACTAGCGGGGATCCGAACACCGGGGAGCTGTTTTTT.

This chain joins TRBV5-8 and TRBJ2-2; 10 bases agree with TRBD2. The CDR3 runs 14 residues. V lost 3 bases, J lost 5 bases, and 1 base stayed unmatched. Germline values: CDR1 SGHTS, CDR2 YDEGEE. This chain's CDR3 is CASSWGLATGELFF. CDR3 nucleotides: TGTGCCAGCAGCTGGGGACTAGCGACCGGGGAGCTGTTTTTT.

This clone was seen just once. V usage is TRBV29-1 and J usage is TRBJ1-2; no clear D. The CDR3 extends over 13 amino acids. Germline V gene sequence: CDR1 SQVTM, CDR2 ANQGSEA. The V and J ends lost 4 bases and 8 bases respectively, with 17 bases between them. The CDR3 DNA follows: TGCAGCGTTGTAGGATCCTGGCAGGCGGGCTACACCTTC. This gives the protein CSVVGSWQAGYTF.

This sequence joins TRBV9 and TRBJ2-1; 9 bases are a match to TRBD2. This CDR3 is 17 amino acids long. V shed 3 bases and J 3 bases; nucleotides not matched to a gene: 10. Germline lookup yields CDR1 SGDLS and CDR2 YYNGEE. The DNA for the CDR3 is TGTGCCAGCAGCGAAGCCTCCGGGACTAGCTACTACAATGAGCAGTTCTTC. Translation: CASSEASGTSYYNEQFF.

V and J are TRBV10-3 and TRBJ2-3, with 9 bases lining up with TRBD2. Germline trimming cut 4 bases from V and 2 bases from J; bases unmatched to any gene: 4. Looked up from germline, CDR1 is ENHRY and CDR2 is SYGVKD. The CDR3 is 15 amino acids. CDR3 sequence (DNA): TGTGCCATCAGTGCAGCGGGAGGTCCCACAGATACGCAGTATTTT. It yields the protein CAISAAGGPTDTQYF.

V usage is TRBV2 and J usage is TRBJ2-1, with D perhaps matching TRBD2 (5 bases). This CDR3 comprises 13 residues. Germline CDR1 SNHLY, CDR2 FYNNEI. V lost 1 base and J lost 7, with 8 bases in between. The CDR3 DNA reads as TGTGCCAGCAGTGAAGGACTACTAAATGAGCAGTTCTTC. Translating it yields CASSEGLLNEQFF.

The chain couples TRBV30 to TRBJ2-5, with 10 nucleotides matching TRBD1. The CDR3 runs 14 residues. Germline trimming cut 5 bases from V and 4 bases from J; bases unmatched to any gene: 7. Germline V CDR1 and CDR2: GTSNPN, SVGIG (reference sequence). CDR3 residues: CAWHSGTGVETQYF. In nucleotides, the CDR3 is TGTGCCTGGCACTCCGGGACAGGGGTAGAGACCCAGTACTTC.

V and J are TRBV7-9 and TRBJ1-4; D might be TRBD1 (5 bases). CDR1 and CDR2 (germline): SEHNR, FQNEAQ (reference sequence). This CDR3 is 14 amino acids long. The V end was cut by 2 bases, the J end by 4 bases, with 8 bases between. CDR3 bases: TGTGCCAGCAGCTTAAGACAGAGTAATGAAAAACTGTTTTTT. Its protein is CASSLRQSNEKLFF.

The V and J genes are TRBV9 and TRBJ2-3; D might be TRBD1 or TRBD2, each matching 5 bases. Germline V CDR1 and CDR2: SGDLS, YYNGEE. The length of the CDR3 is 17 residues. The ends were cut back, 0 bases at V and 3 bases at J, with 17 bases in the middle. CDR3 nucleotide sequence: TGTGCCAGCAGCGTAGAAACGGGACGGACCATAACAGATACGCAGTATTTT. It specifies CASSVETGRTITDTQYF.

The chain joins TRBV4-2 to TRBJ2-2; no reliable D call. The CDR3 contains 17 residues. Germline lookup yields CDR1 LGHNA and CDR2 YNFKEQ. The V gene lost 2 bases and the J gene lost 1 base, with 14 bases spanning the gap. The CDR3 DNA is TGTGCCAGCAGCCAATCAAAACCCTACCAGAACACCGGGGAGCTGTTTTTT. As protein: CASSQSKPYQNTGELFF.

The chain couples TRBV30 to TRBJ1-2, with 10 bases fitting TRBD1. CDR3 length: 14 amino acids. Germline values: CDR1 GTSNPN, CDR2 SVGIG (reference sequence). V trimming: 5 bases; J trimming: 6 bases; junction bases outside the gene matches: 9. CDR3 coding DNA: TGTGCCTGGGACACCGGGACAGGGGAAAATGGCTACACCTTC. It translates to CAWDTGTGENGYTF.

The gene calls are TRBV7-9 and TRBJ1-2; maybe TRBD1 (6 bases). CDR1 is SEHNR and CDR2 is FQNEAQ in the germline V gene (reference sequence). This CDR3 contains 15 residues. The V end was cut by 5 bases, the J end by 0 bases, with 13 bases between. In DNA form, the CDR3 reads TGTGCCAGCAGCCCTGCGACAGGAGCTAACTATGGCTACACCTTC. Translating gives CASSPATGANYGYTF.

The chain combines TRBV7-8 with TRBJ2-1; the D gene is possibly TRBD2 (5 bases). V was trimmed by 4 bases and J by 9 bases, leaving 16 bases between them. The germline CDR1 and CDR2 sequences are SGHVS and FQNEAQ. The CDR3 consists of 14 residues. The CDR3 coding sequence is TGTGCCAGCAGCTACAAAACTCTAGCTTTTGAGCAGTTCTTC. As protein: CASSYKTLAFEQFF.